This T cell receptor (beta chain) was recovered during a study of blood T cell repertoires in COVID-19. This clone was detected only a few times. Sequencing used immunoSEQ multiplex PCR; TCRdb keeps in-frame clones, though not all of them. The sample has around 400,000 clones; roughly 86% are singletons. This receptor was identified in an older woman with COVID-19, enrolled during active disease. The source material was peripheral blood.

For the CDR3, the DNA is TGTGCCAGCAGTGCACAGCAAACAGCTCTGGGAGAGACCCAGTACTTC. It encodes CASSAQQTALGETQYF. The chain links TRBV6-1 to TRBJ2-5; D is unresolved. V lost 4 bases and J lost 4, with 19 bases in between. CDR3 length: 16 residues. CDR1 is MNHNS and CDR2 is SASEGT in the germline V gene.